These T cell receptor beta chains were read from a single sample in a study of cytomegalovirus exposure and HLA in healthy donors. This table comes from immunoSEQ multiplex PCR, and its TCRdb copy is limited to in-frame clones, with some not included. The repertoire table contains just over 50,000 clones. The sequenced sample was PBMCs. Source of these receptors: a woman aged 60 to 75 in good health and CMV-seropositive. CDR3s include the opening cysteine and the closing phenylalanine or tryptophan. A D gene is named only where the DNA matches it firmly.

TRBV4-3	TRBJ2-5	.	TGCGCCAGCAGCCAAGATGGGCCAGGGGAACAAGAGACCCAGTACTTC	CASSQDGPGEQETQYF
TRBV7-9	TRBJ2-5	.	TGTGCCAGCAGCCCCGGTGCGAGCCGGGAGACCCAGTACTTC	CASSPGASRETQYF
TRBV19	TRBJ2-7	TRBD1	TGTGCCAGTAGTAAGGACAGGGGGCGATACGAGCAGTACTTC	CASSKDRGRYEQYF
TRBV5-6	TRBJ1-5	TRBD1	TGTGCCAGCAGCAACGACAGGGTCGGGGGTCAGCCCCAGCATTTT	CASSNDRVGGQPQHF
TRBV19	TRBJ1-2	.	TGTGCCAGTAGCCCATCCTTGAGCTATGACTACACCTTC	CASSPSLSYDYTF
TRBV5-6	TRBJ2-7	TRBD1	TGTGCCAGCAGCCTCGACAGGGTCGCCTACGAGCAGTACTTC	CASSLDRVAYEQYF
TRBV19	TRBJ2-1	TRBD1	TGTGCCAGTAGTAGCCGAGACAGGGGGCAGGACAATGAGCAGTTCTTC	CASSSRDRGQDNEQFF
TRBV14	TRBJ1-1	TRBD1	TGTGCCAGCAGCCACATACAGGGGTCGAACACTGAAGCTTTCTTT	CASSHIQGSNTEAFF
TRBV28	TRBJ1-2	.	TGTGCCAGCGTAGGGGCGCGCCACTATGGCTACACCTTC	CASVGARHYGYTF
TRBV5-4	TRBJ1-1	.	TGTGCCAGCAGCTCCGGAGCGGGCACTGAAGCTTTCTTT	CASSSGAGTEAFF
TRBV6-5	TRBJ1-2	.	TGTGCCAGCAGTTACTCCCGAGTCTATGGCTACACCTTC	CASSYSRVYGYTF
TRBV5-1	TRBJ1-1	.	TGCGCCAGCAGCTTGGGGGGACAAACTTTCACTGAAGCTTTCTTT	CASSLGGQTFTEAFF
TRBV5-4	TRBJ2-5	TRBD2	TGTGCCAGCAGCTTGGGTGGACTAGCGGGGGGAAAGACCCAGTACTTC	CASSLGGLAGGKTQYF
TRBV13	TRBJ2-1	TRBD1	TGTGCCAGCAGCTTGGAGACAGGGCACAATGAGCAGTTCTTC	CASSLETGHNEQFF
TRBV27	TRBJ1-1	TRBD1	TGTGCCAGCAGGCCCGGGACAGGGGGCAGGAGTGAAGCTTTCTTT	CASRPGTGGRSEAFF
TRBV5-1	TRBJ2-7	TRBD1	TGCGCCAGCAGCTTGGGGGGACAGGGGAAGTCCTACGAGCAGTACTTC	CASSLGGQGKSYEQYF
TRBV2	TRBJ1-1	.	TGTGCCAGCAGCTCGGGGAGGAACACTGAAGCTTTCTTT	CASSSGRNTEAFF
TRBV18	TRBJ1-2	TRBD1	TGTGCCAGCTCCCCTTTAGGGCAGGGGGCTAACTATGGCTACACCTTC	CASSPLGQGANYGYTF
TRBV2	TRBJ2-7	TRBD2	TGTGCCAGCAAGGCGACAGGCGGGGGGGAGCAGTACTTC	CASKATGGGEQYF
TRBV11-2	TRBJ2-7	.	TGTGCCAGCAGCTTGAGGGACTCTGGCTACGAGCAGTACTTC	CASSLRDSGYEQYF
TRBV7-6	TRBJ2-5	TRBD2	TGTGCCAGCAGCCCCCGAGGACTAGCGGGGGGGGGCGGGGAGACCCAGTACTTC	CASSPRGLAGGGGETQYF
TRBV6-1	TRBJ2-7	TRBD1	TGTGCCAGCAGTGAACGGGGGCGGGACAGGCTAACATCGGAGCAGTACTTC	CASSERGRDRLTSEQYF